The 12 T cell receptor beta chains reported below all come from one sample, sequenced in a study of T cell changes during pregnancy in multiple sclerosis. Method: immunoSEQ multiplex PCR; TCRdb's copy keeps in-frame clones and lacks some. The sample contains roughly 39,000 clones, about nine tenths of which appear only once. The source material was CD8+ T cells from peripheral blood mononuclear cells, sampled after pregnancy. Receptor source: a female donor with multiple sclerosis, enrolled in a pregnancy study.

The chain is built from TRBV7-9 and TRBJ2-1, with D possibly matching TRBD2 (6 bases). The germline V and J ends were trimmed by 8 bases and 5 bases, with 16 bases remaining between them. Looked up from germline, CDR1 is SEHNR and CDR2 is FQNEAQ (reference sequence). The CDR3 totals 14 residues. CDR3 protein: CASFGGGLHNEQFF. The DNA for the CDR3 is TGTGCCAGCTTCGGGGGAGGCCTTCACAATGAGCAGTTCTTC. Full variable domain (remainder filled in from reference TRBV7-9 and TRBJ2-1): DTGVSQNPRHKITKRGQNVTFRCDPISEHNRLYWYRQTLGQGPEFLTYFQNEAQLEKSRLLSDRFSAERPKGSFSTLEIQRTEQGDSAMYLCASFGGGLHNEQFFGPGTRLTVL.

The J gene is TRBJ1-1, the V gene TRBV30, with 8 bases matching TRBD1. The CDR3 runs 13 residues. Germline V lookup: CDR1 GTSNPN, CDR2 SVGIG (reference sequence). Trimming removed 5 bases from V and 3 bases from J; junction bases left unmatched: 5. CDR3 in amino acids: CAWDGQGYTEAFF. The CDR3 region has the DNA TGTGCCTGGGATGGACAGGGCTACACTGAAGCTTTCTTT.

This chain uses TRBV21-1 with TRBJ1-2; the table names TRBD1, a call not compared with the DNA. TRBV21-1 corresponds to a pseudogene. This CDR3 is built from 17 residues. CDR3 bases: TGTGCCAGCAGCAAACAACTTGACAGGGAACCTTCTCGAGGCTACACCTTC. Translating gives CASSKQLDREPSRGYTF.

The chain carries TRBV30 and TRBJ1-1; D gene ambiguous. With 0 bases removed from V and 1 base from J, the gap between germline ends came to 6 bases. The CDR3 is 13 amino acids. Germline loops: CDR1 GTSNPN, CDR2 SVGIG (reference sequence). The CDR3, as DNA: TGTGCCTGGAGTGTACGACAGAACACTGAAGCTTTCTTT. It translates to CAWSVRQNTEAFF.

The DNA for the CDR3 is TGTGCCAGCAGCCCCTCCGGGGGGCTCCACTCTGGAAACACCATATATTTT. It translates to CASSPSGGLHSGNTIYF. The V and J genes are TRBV9 and TRBJ1-3; D is possibly TRBD1 (6 bases). This CDR3 is 17 amino acids long. The germline V gene encodes CDR1 SGDLS and CDR2 YYNGEE. V dropped 4 bases and J dropped 0 bases, with 17 bases sitting between them.

This clone showed up just once. The V and J genes are TRBV11-2 and TRBJ2-5, with 12 bases that match TRBD2. V lost 1 base and J lost 4; bases outside the gene matches: 1. Germline V gene lookup returns CDR1 SGHAT and CDR2 FQNNGV. This CDR3 is 15 amino acids long. Here the CDR3 DNA reads TGTGCCAGCAGCTTAGCGGGACTAGCGGGAGAGACCCAGTACTTC. Its translation is CASSLAGLAGETQYF.

This chain uses TRBV13 with TRBJ1-1; D uncertain. V lost 3 bases and J 4 bases, leaving 12 bases between the germline ends. This CDR3 spans 14 amino acids. Germline values: CDR1 PRHDT, CDR2 FYEKMQ (reference sequence). The CDR3 loop reads CASSLHPGGTEAFF. The CDR3 nucleotides read TGTGCCAGCAGCTTGCATCCCGGAGGCACTGAAGCTTTCTTT.

The gene calls are TRBV28 and TRBJ2-5, with 7 positions matching TRBD2. Trimming removed 2 bases from V and 5 bases from J; junction bases left unmatched: 8. The CDR3 is 15 amino acids. Looked up from germline, CDR1 is MDHEN and CDR2 is SYDVKM. The CDR3 here is CASSLRSGGRETQYF. In DNA, the CDR3 is TGTGCCAGCAGTTTAAGGTCGGGGGGAAGGGAGACCCAGTACTTC.

The chain uses TRBV2 and TRBJ1-2; D might be TRBD1 (5 bases). Germline CDR1 SNHLY, CDR2 FYNNEI. The V and J ends lost 6 bases and 6 bases respectively, with 11 bases between them. The CDR3 totals 12 residues. The CDR3 region has the DNA TGTGCCAGCAGGGGGCTGATTAATGGCTACACCTTC. Translation gives CASRGLINGYTF.

This clone came up once. The CDR3 sequence is CATSRDPSTDTQYF. The CDR3 DNA follows: TGTGCCACCAGCAGAGATCCTAGCACAGATACGCAGTATTTT. The chain links TRBV15 to TRBJ2-3; unclear D gene. The germline gives CDR1 LNHNV, CDR2 YYDKDF (reference sequence). Trimming left V 0 bases short and J 0 bases short, with 4 bases between. The CDR3 has 14 residues.

This chain uses TRBV6-1 with TRBJ1-1; TRBD1 is a possible D gene (5 bases). CDR3 length: 9 amino acids. CDR1 is MNHNS, CDR2 SASEGT, per germline. Between the trimmed V and J ends, which lost 10 bases and 11 bases, there was a span of 11 bases. CDR3 amino acids: CAIAGEAFF. The CDR3 DNA is TGTGCCATCGCGGGGGAGGCTTTCTTT.

V usage is TRBV7-9 and J usage is TRBJ1-2; 7 bases align to TRBD1. Looked up from germline, CDR1 is SEHNR and CDR2 is FQNEAQ (reference sequence). V shed 5 bases and J 3 bases; nucleotides not matched to a gene: 6. The CDR3 consists of 14 residues. The CDR3 bases are TGTGCCAGCAGCAGGGGACAGACCGACTATGGCTACACCTTC. Encoded protein: CASSRGQTDYGYTF.